The source of this TCR beta chain is a study of T cell responses to AZD1222 COVID-19 vaccine. Study-wide findings and caveats: After the peak T cell response, and only then, were repertoires sampled. White British people made up most donors, females outnumbered males, and clonal diversity was possibly underestimated.

In regard to this clone: Its antigen is not known.

CDR3 size: 16 residues. Trimming removed 5 bases from V and 0 bases from J, with 14 bases in between. Germline CDR1 and CDR2: SGHTA and FQGNSA. TCRdb's table, derived via immunoSEQ multiplex PCR, lists solely in-frame clones and lacks some. The data contain about 130,000 clones, about 87% of them singletons. This TCR came from an adult in good health. Sequencing was performed on peripheral blood, taken on day 0 of AZD1222 vaccination. The genes are TRBV7-2 and TRBJ1-5; possible D gene TRBD1, 6 bases. CDR3 bases: TGTGCCAGCAGCCCGACAGGACCAGTTAGCAATCAGCCCCAGCATTTT. Amino acids: CASSPTGPVSNQPQHF. Full variable domain (rest looked up from reference TRBV7-2 and TRBJ1-5): GAGVSQSPSNKVTEKGKDVELRCDPISGHTALYWYRQSLGQGLEFLIYFQGNSAPDKSGLPSDRFSAERTGGSVSTLTIQRTQQEDSAVYLCASSPTGPVSNQPQHFGDGTRLSIL.